This is a list of T cell receptor beta chains from one sample in a study of cytomegalovirus exposure and HLA in healthy donors. The assay was immunoSEQ multiplex PCR, and TCRdb's table has in-frame clones only and misses some. The sample holds 120,000 to 150,000 clones; nearly 80% are singletons and the top ten take around 2.9%. The sample taken for sequencing was PBMCs. The receptors come from a man between 35 and 55 years old in good health and CMV-seropositive. CDR3s leave out the opening cysteine and the closing phenylalanine or tryptophan. The order of the fields is V gene, clone size, CDR3 protein. Clone size, where shown, is once, few, many, or a class for clones that have expanded.

TRBV28	few	ASITGGTNEKLF
TRBV28	few	ASRPGTGGYQPQH
TRBV6-6	NA	ASSATSGLYEQY
TRBV7-3	NA	ASSLMSGETQY
TRBV30	NA	AWRASGRLLDTQY
TRBV27	NA	ASSSSGTSYNEQF
TRBV19	NA	ASSIRRGGELF
TRBV18	few	ASSPQGGTEAF
TRBV30	NA	AWSVRRDFTDTQY
TRBV14	NA	ASSPPGGYTEAF
TRBV11-3	few	ASSPSSGRADEQY
TRBV6-1	NA	ASSAGGHTEAF
TRBV5-8	NA	ASSLGLGVRQETQY
TRBV5-1	NA	ASSSLGLAGDTDTQY
TRBV15	NA	ATSSLLQLGRTPPNEQF
TRBV25-1	NA	ASSPKSGSNQPQH
TRBV5-6	NA	ASSLSGTSVYNEQF
TRBV30	NA	AWSPEGRAQY
TRBV18	NA	ASSPSRDYNQPQH
TRBV7-2	NA	ASSQEFSRSPLH
TRBV20-1	NA	SAKNPNPY
TRBV14	few	ASSPGTSALDEQY